The sequence of this T cell receptor beta chain was determined in a study of blood T cell repertoires in COVID-19 (dated by TCRdb to 2020 to 2022). Describing the broader study: Collaborator samples came from the United States, Italy and Spain and covered acute and convalescent phases of COVID-19. The prospective study material was composed of cDNA or gDNA derived from T cells, B-cell-depleted T cells, or PBMCs. Deeply sampled blood TCRbeta repertoires from subjects exposed to, actively infected with, or recovered from COVID-19 were included in the dataset. The repertoires were released in a freely available public database meant as a resource for research on the immune response to SARS-CoV-2. Samples came from the ongoing ImmuneRACE study (first 160 participants) plus 1,254 subjects from 6 global collaborators. Nearly every sample came with metadata listing a de-identified subject ID, COVID-19 status, age in years and sex. HLA class I and class II types, where available, came from metadata supplied by the sample provider rather than from assay-based typing.

TCRbeta CDR3 regions were amplified from genomic DNA using the immunoSEQ Assay, a bias-controlled multiplex PCR. As for the authors' bioinformatics: Within the assay, amplification of reference gene primers was used to estimate how many nucleated cells each sample contained. Sequence reads were collapsed and filtered to measure the absolute abundance of every unique TCRbeta CDR3 rearrangement. For each sample, productive Simpson clonality was calculated as the square root of Simpson's diversity index across productive rearrangements. What TCRdb holds here is the immuneACCESS table cut down to in-frame rearrangements. Part of the clones is not present; checked against another copy, under half of the missing clones reflect an unresolved V gene, and the others are unexplained. V, J and clone size are those of that table, while D and trimming were read from the DNA. This sample has 250,000 or so clones in its table, and around 86% of those were observed once. The leading ten clones occupy 0.85% to 1% of the sample.

A second Seattle source provided samples from volunteer blood donors who had recovered from COVID-19. Whole blood was collected in K2EDTA tubes by collaborating institutions according to the institutions' own protocols. For TCRbeta analysis, collaborator samples were shipped as frozen whole blood, as isolated PBMCs, or as DNA extracted from either sample type. Points the paper makes about the study in general: The quantity of clinical and demographic metadata differed by source and by participant and was supplied without curation.

Unmatched junction bases come to 5, with V trimmed by 4 bases and J by 3 bases. The germline V gene supplies CDR1 MDHEN and CDR2 SYDVKM. The CDR3, from cysteine to phenylalanine, totals 15 residues. Of the read, only the CDR3 DNA is kept; its 45 bases are in frame from base 1. The sample holds a few counts of this clone. Its antigen target is currently unknown. No qualities accompany the bases; no much larger clone lies one base away. The chain uses TRBV28 and TRBJ2-7; 11 of the junction bases match TRBD1. The sequence derives from a woman in her 40s who had recovered from COVID-19. Sequenced input: peripheral blood. The DNA is as follows: TGTGCCAGCAGTTCTGAGGGACAGGGGGGCTACGAGCAGTACTTC. Protein translation: CASSSEGQGGYEQYF.